This is a list of T cell receptor beta chains from one sample in a study of blood T cells in healthy people across ages. TCRdb itself ran the 5' RACE reads through MiXCR, one entry per CDR3 protein. The repertoire holds approximately 1.5 million distinct CDR3 sequences, with about 35% as singletons. The specimen was blood. The source is a woman aged 30 to 39 in good health. Both conserved end residues are part of each CDR3. A D gene is named only where the DNA matches it firmly. The listing skips clone size in some rows; elsewhere it reads once, few, many or a size class.

j_call v_call d_call clone_size cdr3_aa cdr3_nt
TRBJ1-5 TRBV3-1 . . CASSQDVGQSQHF TGTGCCAGCAGCCAAGATGTAGGTCAGTCCCAGCATTTT
TRBJ2-5 TRBV12-3/TRBV12-4 TRBD2 few CASSFSAGGGQETQYF TGTGCCAGCAGTTTTTCAGCGGGAGGGGGGCAAGAGACCCAGTACTTC
TRBJ2-7 TRBV20-1 TRBD2 few CSARDTRGDYEQYF TGCAGTGCTCGCGATACGCGGGGGGACTACGAGCAGTACTTC
TRBJ2-1 TRBV4-1 TRBD2 . CASSQRREGHEQFF TGCGCCAGCAGCCAACGGCGGGAGGGCCATGAGCAGTTCTTC
TRBJ2-1 TRBV27 . . CASSTGISYNEQFF TGTGCCAGCAGCACAGGGATCTCCTACAATGAGCAGTTCTTC
TRBJ2-3 TRBV27 . many CASSPRGRTDTQYF TGTGCCAGCAGCCCCAGGGGTCGCACAGATACGCAGTATTTT
TRBJ1-6 TRBV20-1 TRBD1 . CSAGGRTGNSPLHF TGCAGTGCTGGGGGTCGGACAGGGAATTCACCCCTCCACTTT
TRBJ2-3 TRBV25-1 TRBD1 few CASSEPGQGPDTQYF TGTGCCAGCAGTGAGCCGGGACAGGGCCCAGATACGCAGTATTTT
TRBJ1-5 TRBV2 TRBD1 . CARGQGRNQPQHF TGTGCCAGGGGACAGGGGAGGAATCAGCCCCAGCATTTT
TRBJ2-3 TRBV20-1 TRBD2 few CSARGGGGTDTQYF TGCAGTGCTAGAGGCGGCGGGGGTACAGATACGCAGTATTTT
TRBJ1-6 TRBV7-9 TRBD1 few CASSNLVGGQGYSPLHF TGTGCCAGCAGCAACCTGGTGGGGGGACAGGGGTATTCACCCCTCCACTTT
TRBJ1-3 TRBV12-3/TRBV12-4 . . CASRSRTAGNTIYF TGTGCCAGCAGGAGTAGGACCGCAGGAAACACCATATATTTT